The entry that follows covers one TCR beta chain sequence. The antigen is unknown. This sample stems from a study of cytomegalovirus exposure and HLA in healthy donors. For the study at large: As released early, the data held about 85 million unique TCRs from HLA-typed donors. Study-level results: Rare TCR sequences predominated, though certain public TCRs were found in many donors. A later analysis showed HLA-associated TCR beta chains outstripping equally common others in clonal expansion. Under in vitro conditions, a few CMV-associated chains were confirmed as specific for CMV antigens.

CDR1 MNHEY and CDR2 SMNVEV come from the germline V gene (reference sequence). This CDR3 is built from 12 residues. V lost 6 bases to trimming and J lost 2 bases, with 8 bases between them. Both 60 Vbeta primers and 13 Jbeta primers went into the PCR. Method: immunoSEQ multiplex PCR; TCRdb's copy keeps in-frame clones and lacks some. In the table there are about 89,000 clones, about 85% of which are singletons. This TCR was sampled from a man in his forties or fifties in good health and CMV-seropositive. The sequencing sample was made of PBMCs. V usage is TRBV27 and J usage is TRBJ2-7; D is unclear. CDR3 residues: CASRAVTYEQYF. The CDR3 nucleotides are TGTGCCAGCAGGGCAGTGACCTACGAGCAGTACTTC.